This TCR beta chain comes out of a study of T-cell reconstitution after alpha-beta-depleted transplantation in children. V lost 5 bases and J lost 0; bases outside the gene matches: 6. Germline CDR1 is SGHAT and CDR2 is FQNNGV. CDR3 length: 15 residues. Of note for this clonotype: The antigen remains undetermined.

Notes on the study in general: Two months or so post-transplant, alpha-beta T cells reportedly derived from several hundred expanded graft clones.

Unique molecular identifiers were used in preparing the TCRbeta library. TCRdb reprocessed the PCR reads with MiXCR, giving one entry per CDR3 protein. The sample yields 780,000 or so distinct CDR3 sequences, about 15% seen once. The V and J genes are TRBV11-2 and TRBJ1-2; TRBD1 aligns across 7 bases. Here the sequenced sample was PBMCs, mostly from graft donor cells, taken 360 days after TCRalphabeta/CD19-depleted stem cell transplant. The clonotype originates from a male patient younger than 18 who had a stem cell transplant for acute lymphoblastic leukemia, so the T cells may come from the graft donor. The chain's CDR3 is CASSPWDSSNYGYTF. The CDR3 bases are TGTGCCAGCAGCCCATGGGACAGCTCTAACTATGGCTACACCTTC. Filled out from reference TRBV11-2 and TRBJ1-2, the complete variable domain reads EAGVAQSPRYKIIEKRQSVAFWCNPISGHATLYWYQQILGQGPKLLIQFQNNGVVDDSQLPKDRFSAERLKGVDSTLKIQPAKLEDSAVYLCASSPWDSSNYGYTFGSGTRLTVV.